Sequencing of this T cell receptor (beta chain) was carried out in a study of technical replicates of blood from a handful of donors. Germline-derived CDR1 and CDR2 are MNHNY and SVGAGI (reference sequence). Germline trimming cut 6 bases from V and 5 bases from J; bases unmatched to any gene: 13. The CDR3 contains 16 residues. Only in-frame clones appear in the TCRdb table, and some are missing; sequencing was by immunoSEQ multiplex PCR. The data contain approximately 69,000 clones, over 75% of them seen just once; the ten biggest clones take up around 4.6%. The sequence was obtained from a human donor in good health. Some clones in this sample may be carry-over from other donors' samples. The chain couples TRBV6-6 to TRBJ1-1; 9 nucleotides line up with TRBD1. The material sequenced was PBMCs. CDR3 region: CASRSPGTGSRTEAFF. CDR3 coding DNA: TGTGCCAGCAGAAGCCCCGGGACAGGGAGTCGTACTGAAGCTTTCTTT.